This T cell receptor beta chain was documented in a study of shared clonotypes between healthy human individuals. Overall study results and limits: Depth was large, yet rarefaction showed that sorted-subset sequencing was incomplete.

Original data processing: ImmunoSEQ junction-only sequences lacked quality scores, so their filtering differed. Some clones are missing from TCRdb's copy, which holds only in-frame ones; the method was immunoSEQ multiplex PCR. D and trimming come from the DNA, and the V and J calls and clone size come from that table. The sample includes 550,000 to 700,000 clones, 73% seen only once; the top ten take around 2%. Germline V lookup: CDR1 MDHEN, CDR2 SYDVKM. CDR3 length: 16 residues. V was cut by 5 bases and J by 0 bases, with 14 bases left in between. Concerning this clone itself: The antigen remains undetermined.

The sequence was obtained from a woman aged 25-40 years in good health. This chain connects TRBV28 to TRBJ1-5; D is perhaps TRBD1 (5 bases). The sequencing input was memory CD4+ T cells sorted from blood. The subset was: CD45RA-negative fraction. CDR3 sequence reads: CASSRARGGSNQPQHF. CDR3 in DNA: TGTGCCAGCAGTAGGGCAAGGGGTGGTAGCAATCAGCCCCAGCATTTT.